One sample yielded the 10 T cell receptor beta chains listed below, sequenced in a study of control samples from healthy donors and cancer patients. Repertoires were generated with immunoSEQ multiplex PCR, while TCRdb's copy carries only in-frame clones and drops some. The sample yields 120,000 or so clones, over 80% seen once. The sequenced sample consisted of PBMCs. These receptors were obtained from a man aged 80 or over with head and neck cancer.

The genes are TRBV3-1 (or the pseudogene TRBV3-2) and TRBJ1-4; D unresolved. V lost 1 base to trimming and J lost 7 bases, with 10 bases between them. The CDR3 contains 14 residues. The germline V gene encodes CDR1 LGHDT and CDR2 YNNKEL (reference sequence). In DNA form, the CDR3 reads TGTGCCAGCAGCCAAGGTCTATCAAGTGAAAAACTGTTTTTT. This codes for CASSQGLSSEKLFF.

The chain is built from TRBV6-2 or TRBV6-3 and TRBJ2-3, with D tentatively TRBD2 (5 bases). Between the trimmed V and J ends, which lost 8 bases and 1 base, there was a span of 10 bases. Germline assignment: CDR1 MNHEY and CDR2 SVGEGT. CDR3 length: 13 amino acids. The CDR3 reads CASRRTGTDTQYF. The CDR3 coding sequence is TGTGCCAGCCGCCGGACTGGCACAGATACGCAGTATTTT.

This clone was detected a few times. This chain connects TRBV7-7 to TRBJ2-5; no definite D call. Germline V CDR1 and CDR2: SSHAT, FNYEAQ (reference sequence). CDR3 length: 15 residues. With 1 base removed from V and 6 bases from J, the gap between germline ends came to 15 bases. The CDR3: CASSLDPQSGKTQYF. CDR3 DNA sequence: TGTGCCAGCAGCTTAGATCCACAAAGTGGAAAGACCCAGTACTTC.

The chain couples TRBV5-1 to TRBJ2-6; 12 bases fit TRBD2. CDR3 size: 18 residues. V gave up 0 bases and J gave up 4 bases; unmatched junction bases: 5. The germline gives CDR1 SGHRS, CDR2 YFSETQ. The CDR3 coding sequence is TGCGCCAGCAGCTTGGTCGGACTAGCGGGGCTCGGGGCCAACGTCCTGACTTTC. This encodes CASSLVGLAGLGANVLTF.

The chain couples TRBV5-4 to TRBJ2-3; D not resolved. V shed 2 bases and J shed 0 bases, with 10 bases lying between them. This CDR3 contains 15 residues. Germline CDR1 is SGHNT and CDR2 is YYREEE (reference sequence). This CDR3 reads CASSLTGASTDTQYF. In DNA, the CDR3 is TGTGCCAGCAGCTTAACCGGAGCTAGCACAGATACGCAGTATTTT.

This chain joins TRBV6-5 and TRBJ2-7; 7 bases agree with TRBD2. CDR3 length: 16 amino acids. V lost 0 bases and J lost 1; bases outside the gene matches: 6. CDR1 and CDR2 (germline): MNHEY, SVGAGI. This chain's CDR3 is CASSYSGGYLSYEQYF. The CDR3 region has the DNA TGTGCCAGCAGTTACTCGGGGGGGTATCTTTCCTACGAGCAGTACTTC.

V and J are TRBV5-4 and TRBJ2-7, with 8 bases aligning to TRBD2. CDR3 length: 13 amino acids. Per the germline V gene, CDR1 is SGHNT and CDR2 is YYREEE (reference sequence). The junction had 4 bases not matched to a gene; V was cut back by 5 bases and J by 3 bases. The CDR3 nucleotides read TGTGCCAGCAGAACCGGGACTAGCTACGAGCAGTACTTC. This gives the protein CASRTGTSYEQYF.

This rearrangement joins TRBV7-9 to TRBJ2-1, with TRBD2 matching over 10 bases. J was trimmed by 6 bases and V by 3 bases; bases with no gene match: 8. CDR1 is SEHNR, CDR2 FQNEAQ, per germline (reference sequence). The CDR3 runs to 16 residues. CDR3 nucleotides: TGTGCCAGCAGCTTCCTGGCTAGCGGGAGCGGCAATGAGCAGTTCTTC. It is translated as CASSFLASGSGNEQFF.

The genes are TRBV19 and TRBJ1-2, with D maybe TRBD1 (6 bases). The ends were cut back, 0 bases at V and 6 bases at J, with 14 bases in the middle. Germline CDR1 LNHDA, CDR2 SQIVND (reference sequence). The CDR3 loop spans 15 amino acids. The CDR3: CASSIDRGGVDGYTF. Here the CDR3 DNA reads TGTGCCAGTAGTATAGATCGAGGGGGAGTGGATGGCTACACCTTC.

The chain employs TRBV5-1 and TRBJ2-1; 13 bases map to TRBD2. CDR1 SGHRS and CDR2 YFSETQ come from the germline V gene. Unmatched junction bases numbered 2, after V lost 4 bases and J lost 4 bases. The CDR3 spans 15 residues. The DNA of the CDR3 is TGCGCCAGCAGCCGGACTAGCGGGGGATACAATGAGCAGTTCTTC. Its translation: CASSRTSGGYNEQFF.